This entry lists 11 T cell receptor beta chains sequenced from one sample in a study of early T cells in non-severe SARS-CoV-2 infection. Via MiXCR, TCRdb re-called the 5' RACE reads, giving one row per CDR3 protein. This table has about 42,000 distinct CDR3 sequences, 6% to 7.5% appearing once. The sample was whole blood. Source of these receptors: an adult who was a healthcare worker with PCR-confirmed SARS-CoV-2 infection or an uninfected control (not recorded which).

The CDR3 DNA reads TGTGCCTGGGGGCCGGGGCGCGGTCCCACCGGGGAGCTGTTTTTT. Translated: CAWGPGRGPTGELFF. This rearrangement joins TRBV30 to TRBJ2-2; D may correspond to TRBD1 or TRBD2 (5 bases each). CDR1 and CDR2 from the germline V gene are GTSNPN and SVGIG (reference sequence). This CDR3 has 15 amino acids. Trimming left V 5 bases short and J 4 bases short, with 17 bases between. The full variable domain, rest sourced from reference TRBV30 and TRBJ2-2, is SQTIHQWPATLVQPVGSPLSLECTVEGTSNPNLYWYRQAAGRGLQLLFYSVGIGQISSEVPQNLSASRPQDRQFILSSKKLLLSDSGFYLCAWGPGRGPTGELFFGEGSRLTVL.

The chain carries TRBV10-3 and TRBJ2-5; TRBD2 agrees at 7 bases. Losses at the gene ends were 2 bases for V and 3 bases for J; bases not matched to a gene: 9. Per germline, CDR1 ENHRY and CDR2 SYGVKD. This CDR3 contains 16 residues. The CDR3 coding sequence is TGTGCCATCAGTGAGGGACTAGTCTTGTTGGAAGAGACCCAGTACTTC. Protein sequence: CAISEGLVLLEETQYF.

The genes are TRBV11-2 and TRBJ2-1, with 9 nucleotides matching TRBD2. The V segment lost 2 bases and the J segment 3 bases; nucleotides outside the gene matches: 8. The CDR3 is 17 amino acids. Germline V CDR1 and CDR2: SGHAT, FQNNGV. The CDR3 region has the DNA TGTGCCAGCAGCTTACTTCGCAGCGGGGGGAACTACAATGAGCAGTTCTTC. Protein sequence: CASSLLRSGGNYNEQFF.

This clonotype was detected many times. This sequence joins TRBV2 and TRBJ2-4; 9 bases map to TRBD2. This CDR3 comprises 18 residues. Trimming removed 7 bases from V and 0 bases from J; junction bases left unmatched: 13. The germline V gene has CDR1 SNHLY and CDR2 FYNNEI. CDR3 DNA: TGTGCCAGCAACCCCAGCGGGGGGTCTAAGCTAGCCAAAAACATTCAGTACTTC. This sequence encodes CASNPSGGSKLAKNIQYF.

This clonotype showed up just a few times. The chain carries TRBV19 and TRBJ1-6; 7 bases map to TRBD1. This CDR3 comprises 14 residues. Germline lookup yields CDR1 LNHDA and CDR2 SQIVND (reference sequence). With 6 bases clipped from V and 5 bases from J, the junction kept 4 bases outside the gene matches. In nucleotides, the CDR3 is TGTGCCAGTAGGGGGACAGTTGATAATTCACCCCTCCACTTT. This translates into CASRGTVDNSPLHF.

The rearrangement joins TRBV29-1 to TRBJ2-1, with D possibly TRBD2 on 7 matching bases. Germline V gives CDR1 SQVTM, CDR2 ANQGSEA. V was pared by 3 bases and J by 6 bases, with 15 bases between. CDR3 length equals 14 residues. In DNA form, the CDR3 reads TGCAGCGTTGAGGGGGGGGCCTCTCGCAATGAGCAGTTCTTC. It is translated as CSVEGGASRNEQFF.

This clonotype was seen repeatedly, ten times or more. J is TRBJ1-6 and V is TRBV6-4, with D perhaps TRBD1 (5 bases). V shed 0 bases and J shed 6 bases, with 9 bases lying between them. CDR1 is MRHNA, CDR2 SNTAGT, per germline. The CDR3 length is 15 residues. The CDR3 DNA reads TGTGCCAGCAGTGACTCGGGGGACGCTAATTCACCCCTCCACTTT. It specifies CASSDSGDANSPLHF.

The sample holds a few counts of this clonotype. The chain carries TRBV10-3 and TRBJ2-7, with 7 bases that match TRBD1. With V trimmed by 6 bases and J by 3 bases, 8 bases remained unmatched. The CDR3 runs 14 residues. CDR1 and CDR2 from the germline V gene are ENHRY and SYGVKD. The CDR3, as DNA: TGTGCCATCAGATTAACAGGGGATGTCTACGAGCAGTACTTC. It translates to CAIRLTGDVYEQYF.

V is TRBV7-2 and J is TRBJ2-6; perhaps D is TRBD1 or TRBD2 (7 bases each). There are 16 residues in the CDR3. Germline V CDR1 and CDR2: SGHTA, FQGNSA. V was trimmed by 5 bases and J by 1 base, leaving 12 bases between them. As DNA, the CDR3 is TGTGCCAGCAGCCCCAGGGGGGGGTCTGGGGCCAACGTCCTGACTTTC. Residues: CASSPRGGSGANVLTF. The entire variable domain, with the rest obtained from reference TRBV7-2 and TRBJ2-6, is as follows: GAGVSQSPSNKVTEKGKDVELRCDPISGHTALYWYRQSLGQGLEFLIYFQGNSAPDKSGLPSDRFSAERTGGSVSTLTIQRTQQEDSAVYLCASSPRGGSGANVLTFGAGSRLTVL.

This chain connects TRBV7-9 to TRBJ1-4; D gene ambiguous. Trimming removed 5 bases from V and 6 bases from J, with 16 bases in between. CDR1 SEHNR and CDR2 FQNEAQ come from the germline V gene (reference sequence). The CDR3 sequence is 15 residues long. The CDR3 spells CASSPPVTGDEKLFF. DNA of the CDR3: TGTGCCAGCAGCCCCCCGGTTACCGGTGATGAAAAACTGTTTTTT.

This clonotype has at least ten counts. This chain uses TRBV9 with TRBJ1-2, with 8 bases matching TRBD1. Germline assignment: CDR1 SGDLS and CDR2 YYNGEE. Trimming removed 4 bases from V and 3 bases from J; junction bases left unmatched: 8. CDR3 length equals 15 residues. DNA for the CDR3: TGTGCCAGCAGCTCTTCGTCGGGACAGGACTATGGCTACACCTTC. This codes for CASSSSSGQDYGYTF. Full variable domain (outside the CDR3, taken from reference TRBV9 and TRBJ1-2): DSGVTQTPKHLITATGQRVTLRCSPRSGDLSVYWYQQSLDQGLQFLIQYYNGEERAKGNILERFSAQQFPDLHSELNLSSLELGDSALYFCASSSSSGQDYGYTFGSGTRLTVV.